A single T cell receptor beta chain is shown here with its context. The germline V gene encodes CDR1 SGHTA and CDR2 FQGNSA. There are 14 residues in the CDR3. Deletions cut 3 bases from V and 4 bases from J, with 12 bases between. The data originate from a study of blood T cell repertoires in COVID-19. Overall study context: Spain, Italy and the United States supplied samples that represented acute and convalescent COVID-19.

In the study's own analysis: From reference gene primer amplification, estimates of nucleated cell counts were derived. Assay used: immunoSEQ multiplex PCR; TCRdb lists only in-frame clones, some missing. V and J calls plus clone size are reproduced from that table; the DNA served to infer D and trimming. The data show 310,000 or so clones, 90% seen once. J is TRBJ1-2 and V is TRBV7-2; D possibly corresponds to TRBD1 (5 bases). This TCR derives from a woman in her thirties who had recovered from COVID-19. Sequencing used PBMCs or T cells enriched from blood (not recorded which). The CDR3 bases are TGTGCCAGCAGCTTTCTGGGCGACAGCTATGGCTACACCTTC. The encoded protein is CASSFLGDSYGYTF.